These 23 T cell receptor beta chains originate from one sample sequenced in a study of T cells in localized non-small cell lung cancer. Some clones are missing from TCRdb's copy, which holds only in-frame ones; the method was immunoSEQ multiplex PCR. This table holds tens of thousands of clones, about nine tenths found once. The sequencing here drew on peripheral blood, taken before any cancer treatment. Receptors were obtained from a woman aged 40-75 years with stage I lung adenocarcinoma.

This rearrangement joins TRBV9 to TRBJ2-1; D gene uncertain. The CDR3 is made up of 12 amino acids. In germline, CDR1 is SGDLS, CDR2 YYNGEE. Trimming pared 0 bases from V and 7 bases from J, leaving 5 bases between. The CDR3 nucleotides read TGTGCCAGCAGCGTAGGTAAGAATGAGCAGTTCTTC. Translated: CASSVGKNEQFF.

The rearrangement links TRBV6-5 to TRBJ1-2; the D is unclear. Trimming left V 5 bases short and J 8 bases short, with 15 bases between. Germline values: CDR1 MNHEY, CDR2 SVGAGI. This CDR3 is built from 13 residues. The CDR3 here is CASSHGEARGYTF. CDR3 DNA: TGTGCCAGCAGTCACGGGGAGGCTCGGGGCTACACCTTC.

V and J are TRBV28 and TRBJ1-1; TRBD1 matches 8 bases. V dropped 4 bases and J dropped 1; count of bases not matched to a gene: 2. The germline V gene encodes CDR1 MDHEN and CDR2 SYDVKM. The CDR3 consists of 14 residues. This CDR3 is CASSSTGGNTEAFF. For the CDR3, the DNA is TGTGCCAGCAGTTCCACAGGGGGGAACACTGAAGCTTTCTTT.

The chain combines TRBV19 with TRBJ2-2, with TRBD1 identical over 8 bases. Germline-derived CDR1 and CDR2 are LNHDA and SQIVND (reference sequence). The CDR3 length is 13 residues. The V and J ends lost 11 bases and 1 base, in that order; junction bases with no gene match: 3. CDR3 sequence: CAGGTGNTGELFF. In DNA, the CDR3 is TGTGCCGGGGGGACAGGGAACACCGGGGAGCTGTTTTTT.

By sample share, this clone is medium-sized. This rearrangement joins TRBV10-3 to TRBJ1-1, with 7 bases identical to TRBD1. The V segment lost 7 bases and the J segment 11 bases; nucleotides outside the gene matches: 10. Germline values: CDR1 ENHRY, CDR2 SYGVKD. The CDR3 has 12 residues. The CDR3 DNA follows: TGTGCCATCACCGAGAGACAGGGAAAGGCTTTCTTT. It specifies CAITERQGKAFF.

The CDR3 coding sequence is TGTGCCAGCAGGACCCCGCTAGCAGAGTACTTC. Translation: CASRTPLAEYF. V is TRBV2 and J is TRBJ2-5; D might be TRBD2 (5 bases). Trimming removed 6 bases from V and 12 bases from J, with 14 bases in between. This CDR3 has 11 residues. Germline assignment: CDR1 SNHLY and CDR2 FYNNEI. The entire variable domain, with the rest obtained from reference TRBV2 and TRBJ2-5, is as follows: EPEVTQTPSHQVTQMGQEVILRCVPISNHLYFYWYRQILGQKVEFLVSFYNNEISEKSEIFDDQFSVERPDGSNFTLKIRSTKLEDSAMYFCASRTPLAEYFGPGTRLLVL.

V gene TRBV7-2 combines with J gene TRBJ1-4, with 11 positions matching TRBD1. The V and J ends lost 4 bases and 1 base, in that order; junction bases with no gene match: 2. Germline values: CDR1 SGHTA, CDR2 FQGNSA. The CDR3 loop spans 16 amino acids. CDR3 residues: CASSSGQGGTNEKLFF. In nucleotides, the CDR3 is TGTGCCAGCAGCTCGGGACAGGGGGGAACTAATGAAAAACTGTTTTTT.

This rearrangement joins TRBV6-5 to TRBJ1-1; D not certain. Germline V gives CDR1 MNHEY, CDR2 SVGAGI. CDR3 size: 14 residues. Trimming pared 4 bases from V and 2 bases from J, leaving 11 bases between. The CDR3, as DNA: TGTGCCAGCAGTTTCAGAGTAGGAAACACTGAAGCTTTCTTT. Its translation is CASSFRVGNTEAFF.

This CDR3 is CASTFDPGRLTGSPLHF. CDR3 coding DNA: TGTGCCAGCACCTTTGACCCGGGCAGACTAACAGGTTCACCCCTCCACTTT. The chain employs TRBV2 and TRBJ1-6; TRBD1 might be the D (5 bases). CDR3 length: 17 residues. V lost 7 bases and J 9 bases, leaving 25 bases between the germline ends. The germline V gene has CDR1 SNHLY and CDR2 FYNNEI.

The chain uses TRBV6-5 and TRBJ1-2, with 10 bases lining up with TRBD1. The CDR3 length is 16 residues. V shed 0 bases and J 4 bases; nucleotides not matched to a gene: 5. Germline values: CDR1 MNHEY, CDR2 SVGAGI. The CDR3 region has the DNA TGTGCCAGCAGTTACTCGGGACAGGGGAGTATCTATGGCTACACCTTC. Translation: CASSYSGQGSIYGYTF.

The rearrangement links TRBV5-6 to TRBJ2-5, with D possibly TRBD1 on 6 matching bases. Trimming shortened V by 2 bases and J by 3 bases, and 14 bases separated the two germline ends. The germline V gene has CDR1 SGHDT and CDR2 YYEEEE. The CDR3 totals 15 residues. The CDR3: CASSFARQGKETQYF. CDR3 nucleotides: TGTGCCAGCAGCTTTGCAAGGCAGGGGAAAGAGACCCAGTACTTC.

The V call is TRBV6-6, the J call TRBJ1-6, with 7 bases lining up with TRBD1. The ends lost 9 bases at V and 7 bases at J; junction bases unmatched: 6. CDR1 is MNHNY and CDR2 is SVGAGI in the germline V gene (reference sequence). The CDR3 spans 13 residues. The CDR3 nucleotides read TGTGCCAGTGGACAGGCACTCAATTCACCCCTCCACTTT. Protein: CASGQALNSPLHF.

The V and J genes are TRBV27 and TRBJ2-1, with a weak D call TRBD2 (6 bases). Looked up from germline, CDR1 is MNHEY and CDR2 is SMNVEV (reference sequence). V was clipped by 4 bases and J by 7 bases, with 20 bases between them. The CDR3 is made up of 16 amino acids. CDR3 bases: TGTGCCAGCAGTTCAGACCCCGGGGGTTGGGGGAATGAGCAGTTCTTC. Encoded protein: CASSSDPGGWGNEQFF.

This chain joins TRBV2 and TRBJ2-1; D ambiguous. V lost 4 bases, J lost 4 bases, and 5 bases lay in between. The CDR3 consists of 12 residues. Germline V gives CDR1 SNHLY, CDR2 FYNNEI. CDR3 sequence reads: CASSGRYNEQFF. CDR3 sequence (DNA): TGTGCCAGCAGTGGGAGATACAATGAGCAGTTCTTC.

The rearrangement links TRBV18 to TRBJ2-5; 10 positions match TRBD2. The V and J ends lost 8 bases and 5 bases, in that order; junction bases with no gene match: 2. Germline CDR1 and CDR2: KGHSH and LQKENI. The CDR3 spans 12 residues. The CDR3 DNA is TGTGCCAGCCAGGGACTAGCGGAGACCCAGTACTTC. It translates to CASQGLAETQYF. Filled out from reference TRBV18 and TRBJ2-5, the complete variable domain reads NAGVMQNPRHLVRRRGQEARLRCSPMKGHSHVYWYRQLPEEGLKFMVYLQKENIIDESGMPKERFSAEFPKEGPSILRIQQVVRGDSAAYFCASQGLAETQYFGPGTRLLVL.

The genes are TRBV10-3 and TRBJ2-7; 7 bases are shared with TRBD1. Trimming removed 5 bases from V and 5 bases from J; junction bases left unmatched: 3. The CDR3 sequence is 12 residues long. CDR1 ENHRY and CDR2 SYGVKD come from the germline V gene. Written as DNA, the CDR3 is TGTGCCATCAGTAGGGACAGCAACGAGCAGTACTTC. It is translated as CAISRDSNEQYF.

The rearrangement uses TRBV29-1 and TRBJ2-2; D gene uncertain. Trimming stripped 7 bases from V and 2 bases from J, with 11 bases between. The CDR3 has 13 residues. From germline, CDR1 is SQVTM and CDR2 ANQGSEA. This chain's CDR3 is CSGDAGNTGELFF. In DNA, the CDR3 is TGCAGCGGTGATGCCGGAAACACCGGGGAGCTGTTTTTT.

This clone came up a few times. The V and J genes are TRBV19 and TRBJ1-1; a possible D gene is TRBD1 (6 bases). CDR1 and CDR2 from the germline V gene are LNHDA and SQIVND (reference sequence). V was cut by 6 bases and J by 1 base, with 18 bases left in between. The CDR3 has 16 residues. This CDR3 reads CASSLPPGQTNTEAFF. DNA of the CDR3: TGTGCCAGTAGCCTCCCCCCGGGACAAACGAACACTGAAGCTTTCTTT. The variable domain in full, completed from reference TRBV19 and TRBJ1-1, reads DGGITQSPKYLFRKEGQNVTLSCEQNLNHDAMYWYRQDPGQGLRLIYYSQIVNDFQKGDIAEGYSVSREKKESFPLTVTSAQKNPTAFYLCASSLPPGQTNTEAFFGQGTRLTVV.

This sequence joins TRBV7-2 and TRBJ1-2, with a possible D match to TRBD1 (6 bases). This CDR3 comprises 13 residues. The germline V gene encodes CDR1 SGHTA and CDR2 FQGNSA. V was trimmed by 5 bases and J by 4 bases, leaving 11 bases between them. The CDR3 region is CASSPDRFYGYTF. DNA of the CDR3: TGTGCCAGCAGCCCCGACAGGTTCTATGGCTACACCTTC. The variable domain in full, with the rest retrieved from reference TRBV7-2 and TRBJ1-2, is GAGVSQSPSNKVTEKGKDVELRCDPISGHTALYWYRQSLGQGLEFLIYFQGNSAPDKSGLPSDRFSAERTGGSVSTLTIQRTQQEDSAVYLCASSPDRFYGYTFGSGTRLTVV.

The CDR3 sequence is CASNRLEATNEKLFF. CDR3 sequence (DNA): TGCGCCAGCAACCGCCTGGAAGCAACTAATGAAAAACTGTTTTTT. The chain recombines TRBV5-1 with TRBJ1-4; D call uncertain. Germline lookup yields CDR1 SGHRS and CDR2 YFSETQ. V was shortened by 6 bases and J by 0 bases, with 12 bases between the two germline ends. This CDR3 comprises 15 residues.

The rearrangement joins TRBV5-4 to TRBJ2-3; 13 bases match TRBD2. V trimming: 3 bases; J trimming: 5 bases; junction bases outside the gene matches: 6. CDR1 is SGHNT, CDR2 YYREEE, per germline (reference sequence). The CDR3 loop spans 16 amino acids. Written as DNA, the CDR3 is TGTGCCAGCAGCTCGGGACTAGCGGGGTCGGGAGATACGCAGTATTTT. This sequence encodes CASSSGLAGSGDTQYF.

The chain combines TRBV30 with TRBJ1-3, with 10 bases that match TRBD1. With V trimmed by 2 bases and J by 9 bases, 7 bases remained unmatched. Germline CDR1 GTSNPN, CDR2 SVGIG (reference sequence). This CDR3 has 14 amino acids. The CDR3 here is CAWSLTGGGGTIYF. CDR3 DNA sequence: TGTGCCTGGAGTCTGACAGGGGGCGGAGGCACCATATATTTT.

The chain is built from TRBV19 and TRBJ1-5, with D hard to call. V was cut by 5 bases and J by 3 bases, with 11 bases left in between. This CDR3 is built from 14 residues. Per germline, CDR1 LNHDA and CDR2 SQIVND (reference sequence). The CDR3 sequence is CASSFPGDNQPQHF. CDR3 DNA sequence: TGTGCCAGTAGTTTTCCTGGGGACAATCAGCCCCAGCATTTT.